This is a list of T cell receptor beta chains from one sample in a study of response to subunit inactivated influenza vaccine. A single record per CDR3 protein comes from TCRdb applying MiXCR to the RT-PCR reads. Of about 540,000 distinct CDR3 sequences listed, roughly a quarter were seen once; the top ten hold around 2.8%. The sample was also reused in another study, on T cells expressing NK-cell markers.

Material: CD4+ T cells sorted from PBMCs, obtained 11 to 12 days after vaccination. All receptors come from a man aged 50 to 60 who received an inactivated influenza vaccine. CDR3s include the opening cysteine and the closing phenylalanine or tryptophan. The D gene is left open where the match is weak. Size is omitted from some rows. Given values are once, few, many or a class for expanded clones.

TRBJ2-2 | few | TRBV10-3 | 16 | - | CAISVGGAGPTGELFF | TGTGCCATCAGTGTAGGTGGAGCGGGCCCCACCGGGGAGCTGTTTTTT
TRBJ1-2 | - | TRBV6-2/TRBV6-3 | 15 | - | CASSYSVTGGYGYTF | TGTGCCAGCAGTTACTCGGTCACAGGCGGGTATGGCTACACCTTC
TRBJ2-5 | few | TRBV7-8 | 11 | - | CASRRSETQYF | TGTGCCAGCAGAAGGTCCGAGACCCAGTACTTC
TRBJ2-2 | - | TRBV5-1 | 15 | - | CASSWKTDRAGELFF | TGCGCCAGCAGCTGGAAGACCGACCGGGCCGGGGAGCTGTTTTTT
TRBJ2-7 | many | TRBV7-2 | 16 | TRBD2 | CASSTISGTSGYEQYF | TGTGCCAGCAGCACAATATCCGGGACTAGCGGCTACGAGCAGTACTTC
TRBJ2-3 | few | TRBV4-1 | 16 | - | CASSRGRGAGTDTQYF | TGCGCCAGCAGCCGAGGCCGGGGGGCAGGCACAGATACGCAGTATTTT
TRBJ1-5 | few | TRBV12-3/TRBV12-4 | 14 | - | CASSAAASNQPQHF | TGTGCCAGCAGCGCCGCCGCCTCAAATCAGCCCCAGCATTTT
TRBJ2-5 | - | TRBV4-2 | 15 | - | CASSQEVGLGKTQYF | TGTGCCAGCAGCCAAGAAGTAGGACTTGGAAAGACCCAGTACTTC
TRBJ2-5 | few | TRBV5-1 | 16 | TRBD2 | CASRTRLAGSEETQYF | TGCGCCAGCAGAACCAGACTAGCGGGGTCAGAAGAGACCCAGTACTTC
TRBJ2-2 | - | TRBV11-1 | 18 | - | CASSLTPGRRDYTGELFF | TGTGCCAGCAGCCTCACTCCGGGCCGCAGGGATTACACCGGGGAGCTGTTTTTT
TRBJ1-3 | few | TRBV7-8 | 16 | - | CASSPGRDVSGNTIYF | TGTGCCAGCAGCCCTGGAAGGGACGTCTCTGGAAACACCATATATTTT
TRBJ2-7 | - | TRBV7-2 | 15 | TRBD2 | CASSTSGLPVYEQYF | TGTGCCAGCAGCACTAGCGGCCTACCTGTCTACGAGCAGTACTTC
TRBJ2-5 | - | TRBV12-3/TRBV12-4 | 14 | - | CASSLGAAHATQYF | TGTGCCAGCAGTTTAGGGGCGGCCCACGCGACCCAGTACTTC
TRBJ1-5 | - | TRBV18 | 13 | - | CASSTDSMLPQHF | TGTGCCAGCTCGACGGACAGTATGCTACCCCAGCATTTT
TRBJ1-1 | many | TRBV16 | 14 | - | CASSQRAGDIQAFF | TGTGCCAGCAGCCAAAGGGCAGGGGACATTCAAGCTTTCTTT
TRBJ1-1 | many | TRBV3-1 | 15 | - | CASSQRGGSGHEAFF | TGTGCCAGCAGCCAGCGAGGGGGTTCGGGACATGAAGCTTTCTTT
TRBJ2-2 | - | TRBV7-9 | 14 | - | CASRSDNGIGELFF | TGTGCCAGCAGATCGGACAACGGGATCGGGGAGCTGTTTTTT
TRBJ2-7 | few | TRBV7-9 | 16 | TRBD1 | CASSSPLGQGAVEQYF | TGTGCCAGCAGCTCCCCCCTCGGGCAGGGGGCTGTCGAGCAGTACTTC
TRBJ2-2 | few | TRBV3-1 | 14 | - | CASSQDWTSGELFF | TGTGCCAGCAGCCAGGACTGGACGTCCGGGGAGCTGTTTTTT
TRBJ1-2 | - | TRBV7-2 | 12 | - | CASSFPSGGYTF | TGTGCCAGCAGCTTTCCTTCTGGCGGCTACACCTTC
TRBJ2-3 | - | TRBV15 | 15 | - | CATSRRGAPTDTQYF | TGTGCCACCAGCAGACGAGGAGCCCCCACAGATACGCAGTATTTT
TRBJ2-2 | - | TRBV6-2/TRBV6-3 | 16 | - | CASSYRRGSASGELFF | TGTGCCAGCAGTTACCGGAGGGGGTCGGCTAGCGGGGAGCTGTTTTTT
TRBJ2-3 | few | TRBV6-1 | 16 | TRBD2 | CASSRTSGRRRDTQYF | TGTGCCAGCAGCCGAACTAGCGGGAGGAGGAGAGATACGCAGTATTTT
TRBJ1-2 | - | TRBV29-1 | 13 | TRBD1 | CSVGEAGGFGYTF | TGCAGCGTTGGTGAGGCAGGGGGGTTTGGCTACACCTTC
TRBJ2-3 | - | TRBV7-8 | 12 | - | CASNFSTDTQYF | TGTGCCAGCAACTTTAGCACAGATACGCAGTATTTT
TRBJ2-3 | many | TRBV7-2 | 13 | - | CASSSQGSDTQYF | TGTGCCAGCAGCTCCCAGGGGTCGGATACGCAGTATTTT
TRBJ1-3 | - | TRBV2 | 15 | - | CASSDSTGSGNTIYF | TGTGCCAGCAGTGATTCGACAGGCTCTGGAAACACCATATATTTT
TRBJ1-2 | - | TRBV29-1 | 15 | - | CSATIGSFTNYGYTF | TGCAGCGCCACGATCGGCAGCTTCACTAACTATGGCTACACCTTC
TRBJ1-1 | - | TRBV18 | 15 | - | CASSPSSAAVTEAFF | TGTGCCAGCTCACCATCGTCGGCCGCCGTCACTGAAGCTTTCTTT
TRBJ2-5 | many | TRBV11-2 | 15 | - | CASSSAGQSGGTQYF | TGTGCCAGCAGCTCGGCGGGACAGTCAGGGGGGACCCAGTACTTC
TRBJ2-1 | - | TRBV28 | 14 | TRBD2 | CASRQRGGVETQFF | TGTGCCAGCAGGCAGCGGGGGGGCGTTGAGACCCAGTTCTTC
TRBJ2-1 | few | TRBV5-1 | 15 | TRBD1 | CASSFSPDRAGEQFF | TGCGCCAGCAGCTTTTCTCCTGACAGGGCCGGTGAGCAGTTCTTC
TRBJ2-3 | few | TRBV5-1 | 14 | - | CASSHGSRTDTQYF | TGCGCCAGCAGCCATGGGAGCCGCACAGATACGCAGTATTTT
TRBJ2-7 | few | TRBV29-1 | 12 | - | CSVENGGIEQYF | TGCAGCGTTGAAAATGGGGGGATCGAGCAGTACTTC
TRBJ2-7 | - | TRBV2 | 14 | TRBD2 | CASRVAGGPVEQYF | TGTGCCAGCAGGGTAGCGGGAGGGCCGGTCGAGCAGTACTTC
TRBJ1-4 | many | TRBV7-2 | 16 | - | CASSLSNPATNEKLFF | TGTGCCAGCAGCTTATCGAACCCGGCCACTAATGAAAAACTGTTTTTT
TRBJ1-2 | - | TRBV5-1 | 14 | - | CASSFDLDSYGYTF | TGCGCCAGCAGCTTCGACCTGGACAGCTATGGCTACACCTTC
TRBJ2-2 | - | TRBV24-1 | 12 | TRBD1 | CASQGYAGELFF | TGTGCCTCACAGGGGTACGCCGGGGAGCTGTTTTTT
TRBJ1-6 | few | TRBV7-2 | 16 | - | CASSLALSGTGSPLHF | TGTGCCAGCAGCTTAGCGTTGAGCGGCACAGGGTCACCCCTCCACTTT
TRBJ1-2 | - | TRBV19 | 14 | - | CASSSLQGTSGYTF | TGTGCCAGTAGCTCTCTACAGGGTACGTCTGGCTACACCTTC
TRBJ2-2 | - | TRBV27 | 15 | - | CASSFVTRGTGELFF | TGTGCCAGCAGTTTTGTGACTAGAGGTACCGGGGAGCTGTTTTTT
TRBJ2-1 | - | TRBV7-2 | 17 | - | CASSLWSRRGTGAEQFF | TGTGCCAGCAGCTTATGGTCCCGCAGGGGGACTGGAGCTGAGCAGTTCTTC